This TCR beta chain derives from a study of cytomegalovirus exposure and HLA in healthy donors. All the people who gave samples were healthy bone marrow donors. In regard to this clone: Its specificity is not known.

Findings and limits, study-wide: In terms of immune exposure information, only CMV serostatus was available.

Researchers ran the PCR with 60 Vbeta and 13 Jbeta primers. Clones were sequenced by immunoSEQ multiplex PCR, and TCRdb holds only the in-frame ones, with some missing. Of about 130,000 clones in the sample, approximately 75% were seen once. CDR1 is SNHLY and CDR2 is FYNNEI in the germline V gene. CDR3 size: 14 residues. V lost 8 bases and J lost 4; bases outside the gene matches: 9. The source is a woman aged 40-49 years in good health and CMV-seropositive. Input material: PBMCs. V gene TRBV2 combines with J gene TRBJ2-5; 8 bases match TRBD1. In nucleotides, the CDR3 is TGTGCCAGCGGACGACAGGGGATAGGAGAGACCCAGTACTTC. Amino acids: CASGRQGIGETQYF.